One sample yielded the 14 T cell receptor beta chains listed below, sequenced in a study of blood T cell repertoires in COVID-19. Only in-frame clones appear in the TCRdb table, and some are missing; sequencing was by immunoSEQ multiplex PCR. This table has around 92,000 clones, roughly 89% appearing once. Input material: peripheral blood. The origin of the receptors is a woman aged 80 or over with active COVID-19.

The chain carries TRBV30 and TRBJ2-5, with D perhaps TRBD1 or TRBD2 (5 bases each). With 8 bases removed from V and 1 base from J, the gap between germline ends came to 11 bases. The germline CDR1 and CDR2 sequences are GTSNPN and SVGIG (reference sequence). The CDR3 spans 12 residues. For the CDR3, the DNA is TGTGCCGGGACCGTATCCCAAGAGACCCAGTACTTC. The encoded protein is CAGTVSQETQYF.

The chain carries TRBV24-1 and TRBJ2-1, with D possibly being TRBD1 (6 bases). V was trimmed by 2 bases and J by 0 bases, leaving 13 bases between them. This CDR3 region has 17 residues. The germline gives CDR1 KGHDR, CDR2 SFDVKD. CDR3 in amino acids: CATSDWGTGSSYNEQFF. The CDR3 coding sequence is TGTGCCACCAGTGATTGGGGAACAGGGAGCTCCTACAATGAGCAGTTCTTC.

This chain connects TRBV19 to TRBJ2-7; D is unresolved. Germline V lookup: CDR1 LNHDA, CDR2 SQIVND (reference sequence). CDR3 length: 13 residues. V was shortened by 1 base and J by 8 bases, with 12 bases between the two germline ends. CDR3 nucleotide sequence: TGTGCCAGTAGTATAGCCTCACCCAACAAGCAGTACTTC. Translation gives CASSIASPNKQYF.

This clone was recorded only once. The V call is TRBV12-2, the J call TRBJ1-5; the DNA was not used to check the table's D call, TRBD1. TRBV12-2 has pseudogene status. This CDR3 has 16 amino acids. CDR3 coding DNA: TGTGCAAGTCGCTTGAGGGGGCTAAATAGCAATCAGCCCCAGCATTTT. Protein: CASRLRGLNSNQPQHF.

The V and J genes are TRBV4-2 and TRBJ1-2; 7 bases match TRBD1. The CDR3 spans 19 residues. The germline CDR1 and CDR2 sequences are LGHNA and YNFKEQ. The V and J ends lost 0 bases and 3 bases, in that order; junction bases with no gene match: 16. The CDR3 region is CASSQDLRGPQSIDYGYTF. The DNA of the CDR3 is TGTGCCAGCAGCCAAGATCTTAGGGGGCCACAGTCTATTGACTATGGCTACACCTTC.

The V and J genes are TRBV5-6 and TRBJ2-1, with D maybe TRBD2 (6 bases). Trimming removed 2 bases at V and 0 bases at J, with 9 bases between. CDR1 and CDR2 from the germline V gene are SGHDT and YYEEEE. The CDR3 contains 15 residues. The DNA for the CDR3 is TGTGCCAGCAGCTTCGGGAGCTTCTCCTACAATGAGCAGTTCTTC. This translates into CASSFGSFSYNEQFF.

This rearrangement joins TRBV9 to TRBJ2-3, with D tentatively TRBD2 (6 bases). The CDR3 has 19 residues. Germline assignment: CDR1 SGDLS and CDR2 YYNGEE. Trimming stripped 5 bases from V and 0 bases from J, with 25 bases between. The DNA for the CDR3 is TGTGCCAGCAGTCAAGAGGGGTGGGCCGGGAGAGGTAGCACAGATACGCAGTATTTT. Protein: CASSQEGWAGRGSTDTQYF.

V gene TRBV19 combines with J gene TRBJ2-1, with 7 positions matching TRBD2. The V and J ends lost 4 bases and 0 bases, in that order; junction bases with no gene match: 3. Germline V lookup: CDR1 LNHDA, CDR2 SQIVND (reference sequence). This CDR3 is 15 amino acids long. The CDR3 region has the DNA TGTGCCAGTAGTACCGGGACTAACTCCTACAATGAGCAGTTCTTC. It translates to CASSTGTNSYNEQFF.

This chain connects TRBV5-1 to TRBJ2-2, with TRBD2 matching 10 bases. The CDR3 loop spans 18 amino acids. The germline gives CDR1 SGHRS, CDR2 YFSETQ. Trimming removed 5 bases from V and 5 bases from J; junction bases left unmatched: 15. CDR3 in DNA: TGCGCCAGCAGTTACCAGGGAGCGGGAGGGCCCGGGACCGGGGAGCTGTTTTTT. Translating gives CASSYQGAGGPGTGELFF.

The chain combines TRBV9 with TRBJ1-4; perhaps TRBD1 as D (5 bases). Germline lookup yields CDR1 SGDLS and CDR2 YYNGEE. V was shortened by 4 bases and J by 8 bases, with 15 bases between the two germline ends. The CDR3 runs to 14 residues. DNA for the CDR3: TGTGCCAGCAGCCCCCGTCGGGAGGGGGAAAAACTGTTTTTT. Protein sequence: CASSPRREGEKLFF. Looking up the rest from reference TRBV9 and TRBJ1-4 gives the full variable domain: DSGVTQTPKHLITATGQRVTLRCSPRSGDLSVYWYQQSLDQGLQFLIQYYNGEERAKGNILERFSAQQFPDLHSELNLSSLELGDSALYFCASSPRREGEKLFFGSGTQLSVL.

The chain employs TRBV27 and TRBJ2-5; D not resolved. The CDR3 sequence is 14 residues long. Trimming cost V 6 bases and J 4 bases, with 15 bases left between them. In germline, CDR1 is MNHEY, CDR2 SMNVEV (reference sequence). CDR3 sequence reads: CASSPFAATETQYF. In nucleotides, the CDR3 is TGTGCCAGCAGCCCTTTTGCGGCAACAGAGACCCAGTACTTC.

This chain uses TRBV14 with TRBJ2-1; TRBD2 agrees at 10 bases. J was trimmed by 1 base and V by 6 bases; bases with no gene match: 6. In germline, CDR1 is SGHDN, CDR2 FVKESK. CDR3 length: 16 amino acids. The CDR3, as DNA: TGTGCCAGCAGTGGAAGGACTAGCGGTTCCTACAATGAGCAGTTCTTC. This sequence encodes CASSGRTSGSYNEQFF.

This chain joins TRBV5-1 and TRBJ2-2; TRBD1 matches at 9 bases. The V and J ends lost 1 base and 3 bases, in that order; junction bases with no gene match: 4. This CDR3 spans 16 amino acids. Germline CDR1 is SGHRS and CDR2 is YFSETQ. The CDR3 sequence is CASSLRGQGDTGELFF. The CDR3, as DNA: TGCGCCAGCAGCTTGAGGGGACAGGGTGACACCGGGGAGCTGTTTTTT.

This clone was counted only a few times. V and J are TRBV11-2 and TRBJ1-6, with 7 bases that match TRBD1. This CDR3 comprises 16 residues. Germline V lookup: CDR1 SGHAT, CDR2 FQNNGV. Germline trimming cut 0 bases from V and 8 bases from J; bases unmatched to any gene: 7. The chain's CDR3 is CASSLEFTGDDSPLHF. CDR3 DNA: TGTGCCAGCAGCTTAGAGTTTACAGGGGATGATTCACCCCTCCACTTT.